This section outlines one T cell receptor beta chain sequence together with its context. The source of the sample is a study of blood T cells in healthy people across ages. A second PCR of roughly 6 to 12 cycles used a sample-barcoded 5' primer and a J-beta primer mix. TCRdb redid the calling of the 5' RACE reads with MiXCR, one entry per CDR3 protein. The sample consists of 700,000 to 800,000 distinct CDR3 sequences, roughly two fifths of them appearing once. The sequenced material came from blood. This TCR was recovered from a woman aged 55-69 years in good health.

CDR3: CASSQQGPGSEQYF. The CDR3 nucleotides are TGTGCCAGCAGCCAACAGGGGCCCGGCAGCGAGCAGTACTTC. V and J are TRBV7-2 and TRBJ2-7; 7 bases map to TRBD1. From germline, CDR1 is SGHTA and CDR2 FQGNSA. V lost 5 bases to trimming and J lost 6 bases; unmatched junction nucleotides: 10. The CDR3 has 14 residues. The whole variable domain, filled in from reference TRBV7-2 and TRBJ2-7, reads GAGVSQSPSNKVTEKGKDVELRCDPISGHTALYWYRQSLGQGLEFLIYFQGNSAPDKSGLPSDRFSAERTGGSVSTLTIQRTQQEDSAVYLCASSQQGPGSEQYFGPGTRLTVT.